This T cell receptor beta chain was observed in a study of post-analysis software for immune sequencing data. The V and J ends lost 1 base and 7 bases, in that order; junction bases with no gene match: 7. The length of the CDR3 is 16 residues. Germline V lookup: CDR1 MNHEY, CDR2 SMNVEV (reference sequence). Every TCR beta cDNA library bore unique molecular identifiers. A population of roughly 0.85 to 10 million T cells gave rise to 450,000 to 500,000 cDNA molecules. One entry per CDR3 protein results from TCRdb running MiXCR on the PCR reads. The sample holds over 150,000 distinct CDR3 sequences, around 36% seen once.

The clonotype originates from a girl between 10 and 17 years old with multiple sclerosis. This specimen was blood, taken after autologous hematopoietic stem cell transplantation. This sequence joins TRBV27 and TRBJ1-5, with TRBD1 matching over 10 bases. CDR3 region: CASSLYGTGAPQPQHF. CDR3 in DNA: TGTGCCAGCAGTTTATACGGGACAGGGGCACCACAGCCCCAGCATTTT.